This TCR beta chain originates from a study of cytomegalovirus exposure and HLA in healthy donors. This clone has a single count. Its antigen remains unidentified. V was clipped by 2 bases and J by 4 bases; unmatched bases: 10. Germline lookup yields CDR1 MNHNS and CDR2 SASEGT. This CDR3 has 16 residues. Findings and caveats of the study: About 180 TCR beta chains were listed as cytomegalovirus-associated.

The PCR contained 60 Vbeta and 13 Jbeta primers. This table comes from immunoSEQ multiplex PCR, and its TCRdb copy is limited to in-frame clones, with some not included. The table lists 200,000 to 250,000 clones, about 80% of them singletons. The chain uses TRBV6-1 and TRBJ1-1; 7 nucleotides align to TRBD1. Sequenced material: PBMCs. The clonotype was recovered from a woman aged 60-70 years in good health and CMV-seropositive. CDR3 sequence: CASSESRYRGVTEAFF. The CDR3 DNA reads as TGTGCCAGCAGTGAATCTAGGTACAGGGGAGTCACTGAAGCTTTCTTT.